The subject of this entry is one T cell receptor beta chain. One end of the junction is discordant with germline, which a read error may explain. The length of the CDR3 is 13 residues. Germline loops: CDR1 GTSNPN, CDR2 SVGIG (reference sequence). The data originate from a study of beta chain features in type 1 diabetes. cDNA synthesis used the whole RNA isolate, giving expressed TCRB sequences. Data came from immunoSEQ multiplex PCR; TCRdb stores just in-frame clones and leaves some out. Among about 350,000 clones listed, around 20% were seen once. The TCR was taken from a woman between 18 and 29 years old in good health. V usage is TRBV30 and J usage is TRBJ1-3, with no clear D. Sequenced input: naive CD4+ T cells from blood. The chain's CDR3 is CDSPSGYGNTIYF. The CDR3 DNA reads TGCGACTCCCCTTCGGGTTATGGAAACACCATATATTTT.